This T cell receptor (beta chain) derives from a study of cytomegalovirus exposure and HLA in healthy donors. Study details: Early released data comprised approximately 85 million unique TCRs from HLA-typed donors.

The PCR contained 60 Vbeta and 13 Jbeta primers. Using immunoSEQ multiplex PCR, the repertoire was profiled, and TCRdb retains in-frame clones only, with some absent. The profile shows tens of thousands of clones, approximately 68% of them singletons. With regard to this clone: Its antigen is not known.

Whole-study findings and limits: Some V segments could not be told apart, so they were left out, TRBV6-2 and TRBV6-3 among them. Confirmation in vitro established that three CMV-associated chains were specific for CMV antigens.

Although they were nominally healthy when sampled, donors likely had unrecorded immune exposures. Unmatched junction bases numbered 6, after V lost 4 bases and J lost 7 bases. Germline CDR1 reads LNHDA; CDR2 reads SQIVND (reference sequence). This CDR3 is built from 14 residues. Input material: PBMCs. The chain recombines TRBV19 with TRBJ2-1, with 8 bases fitting TRBD2. The TCR sequence derives from a boy aged 10-17 years in good health and CMV-seropositive. In DNA, the CDR3 is TGTGCCAGTAGTAGGGAGCGGGAGTTGAATGAGCAGTTCTTC. Translated: CASSRERELNEQFF. The whole variable domain, remainder taken from reference TRBV19 and TRBJ2-1, is DGGITQSPKYLFRKEGQNVTLSCEQNLNHDAMYWYRQDPGQGLRLIYYSQIVNDFQKGDIAEGYSVSREKKESFPLTVTSAQKNPTAFYLCASSRERELNEQFFGPGTRLTVL.